These 21 T cell receptor beta chains were sequenced from one sample in a study of cytomegalovirus exposure and HLA in healthy donors. PCR employed 60 Vbeta and 13 Jbeta primers. The data were produced by immunoSEQ multiplex PCR, yet TCRdb's version contains in-frame clones alone and is incomplete. This table holds around 140,000 clones, roughly 79% found once. The sample comprised PBMCs. These receptors were collected from a woman between 18 and 29 years old in good health and CMV-seronegative.

The V and J genes are TRBV5-4 and TRBJ2-1; maybe TRBD2 (6 bases). V lost 4 bases and J lost 7, with 21 bases in between. The CDR3 consists of 16 residues. Germline V CDR1 and CDR2: SGHNT, YYREEE (reference sequence). The chain's CDR3 is CASSPTSGTLRNEQFF. CDR3 DNA: TGTGCCAGCAGCCCGACCTCAGGGACTCTGAGGAATGAGCAGTTCTTC.

This clone was seen just once. The chain employs TRBV5-1 and TRBJ2-2; 9 nucleotides line up with TRBD2. J lost 4 bases, V lost 4 bases, and 8 bases had no gene match. The germline V gene encodes CDR1 SGHRS and CDR2 YFSETQ. The CDR3 covers 16 residues. The CDR3 DNA is TGCGCCAGCAGCACTACTCTAGCGGGACCCACCGGGGAGCTGTTTTTT. Translated: CASSTTLAGPTGELFF. Combining the CDR3 with reference TRBV5-1 and TRBJ2-2 gives the whole variable domain KAGVTQTPRYLIKTRGQQVTLSCSPISGHRSVSWYQQTPGQGLQFLFEYFSETQRNKGNFPGRFSGRQFSNSRSEMNVSTLELGDSALYLCASSTTLAGPTGELFFGEGSRLTVL.

The chain uses TRBV19 and TRBJ1-1, with D perhaps matching TRBD1 (5 bases). Trimming removed 7 bases at V and 2 bases at J, with 23 bases between. The length of the CDR3 is 17 residues. Germline assignment: CDR1 LNHDA and CDR2 SQIVND (reference sequence). The CDR3 region is CASTQSGTGDFNTEAFF. The CDR3 DNA sequence: TGTGCCAGTACTCAATCCGGGACTGGAGATTTCAACACTGAAGCTTTCTTT.

The chain couples TRBV6-4 to TRBJ2-3; D may be TRBD2 (6 bases). This CDR3 has 15 amino acids. Germline V gene lookup returns CDR1 MRHNA and CDR2 SNTAGT. The ends were cut back, 0 bases at V and 3 bases at J, with 10 bases in the middle. The CDR3 region is CASSDSPSATDTQYF. Written as DNA, the CDR3 is TGTGCCAGCAGTGACTCTCCTAGCGCGACAGATACGCAGTATTTT.

In this sample, this clone turned up once. This chain links TRBV2 with TRBJ1-1; unclear D gene. Trimming cost V 3 bases and J 4 bases, with 9 bases left between them. Germline V gives CDR1 SNHLY, CDR2 FYNNEI. There are 13 residues in the CDR3. The CDR3 region is CASSDGRATEAFF. The CDR3 DNA sequence: TGTGCCAGCAGTGACGGGAGGGCCACTGAAGCTTTCTTT.

This sequence joins TRBV19 and TRBJ1-2; D remains ambiguous. CDR1 LNHDA and CDR2 SQIVND come from the germline V gene (reference sequence). There are 15 residues in the CDR3. The V gene lost 0 bases and the J gene lost 8 bases, with 16 bases spanning the gap. The CDR3 DNA is TGTGCCAGTAGTATAGATCCTCGTTATTGGCAAGGCTACACCTTC. This sequence encodes CASSIDPRYWQGYTF.

This clone was counted between two and nine times. The rearrangement joins TRBV19 to TRBJ2-1; perhaps TRBD2 as D (6 bases). In germline, CDR1 is LNHDA, CDR2 SQIVND (reference sequence). The CDR3 has 16 amino acids. The V end lost 5 bases, the J end lost 5 bases, and 19 bases lay between the germline ends. The CDR3 loop is CASSLGGSGSNNEQFF. The CDR3 bases are TGTGCCAGTAGTCTTGGGGGGAGCGGTTCGAACAATGAGCAGTTCTTC.

This clone was recorded once. This chain links TRBV4-2 with TRBJ2-1; 9 nucleotides agree with TRBD2. V was clipped by 1 base and J by 6 bases; unmatched bases: 19. The CDR3 is made up of 20 amino acids. CDR1 LGHNA and CDR2 YNFKEQ come from the germline V gene. The CDR3 DNA sequence: TGTGCCAGCAGCCAAGGGGCGATTTTAGCGGGGGAGGTTAGTGGCAATGAGCAGTTCTTC. It translates to CASSQGAILAGEVSGNEQFF.

The chain is built from TRBV5-6 and TRBJ2-5; D is perhaps TRBD2 (6 bases). The CDR3 spans 15 residues. Trimming removed 0 bases from V and 3 bases from J, with 12 bases in between. The V gene's germline CDR1 is SGHDT and CDR2 YYEEEE. For the CDR3, the DNA is TGTGCCAGCAGCTTGGTGTCGAGGAGGGAAGAGACCCAGTACTTC. Residues: CASSLVSRREETQYF.

The chain has TRBV29-1 and TRBJ2-1; 11 bases are a match to TRBD2. Germline CDR1 SQVTM, CDR2 ANQGSEA. V lost 7 bases, J lost 7 bases, and 6 bases stayed unmatched. The CDR3 runs 13 residues. Here the CDR3 reads CSGALAGGNEQFF. The DNA of the CDR3 is TGCAGCGGAGCTCTAGCGGGGGGTAATGAGCAGTTCTTC.

The chain carries TRBV5-1 and TRBJ1-2; D is undetermined. This CDR3 spans 15 amino acids. Germline CDR1 SGHRS, CDR2 YFSETQ. The V and J ends lost 2 bases and 3 bases respectively, with 14 bases between them. The DNA for the CDR3 is TGCGCCAGCAGCTTACAAGGGCCGAGGGACTATGGCTACACCTTC. It translates to CASSLQGPRDYGYTF.

The V call is TRBV7-8, the J call TRBJ2-7, with 14 bases lining up with TRBD2. The ends lost 1 base at V and 5 bases at J; junction bases unmatched: 7. Germline V gene data show CDR1 as SGHVS and CDR2 as FQNEAQ. This CDR3 spans 17 amino acids. The CDR3 region is CASSLGPGLAGDHEQYF. For the CDR3, the DNA is TGTGCCAGCAGCTTAGGGCCGGGACTAGCGGGAGACCACGAGCAGTACTTC.

J is TRBJ2-7 and V is TRBV18; 7 bases map to TRBD2. Germline loops: CDR1 KGHSH, CDR2 LQKENI. After removal of 3 bases from V and 5 bases from J, the junction contained 10 bases not matched to a gene. CDR3 size: 15 residues. The CDR3, as DNA: TGTGCCAGCTCACCGGACTTCGGGAGGATTCACGAGCAGTACTTC. This sequence encodes CASSPDFGRIHEQYF.

The CDR3 protein is CASSISGSGTQYF. CDR3 in DNA: TGTGCCAGTAGTATTAGCGGGAGCGGGACCCAGTACTTC. The rearrangement links TRBV19 to TRBJ2-5, with TRBD2 matching over 9 bases. V lost 3 bases, J lost 7 bases, and 3 bases stayed unmatched. The CDR3 has 13 residues. The germline V gene has CDR1 LNHDA and CDR2 SQIVND (reference sequence).

The chain is built from TRBV30 and TRBJ1-3, with D possibly being TRBD1 (6 bases). CDR1 is GTSNPN and CDR2 is SVGIG in the germline V gene (reference sequence). V was trimmed by 2 bases and J by 0 bases, leaving 11 bases between them. This CDR3 has 15 amino acids. CDR3 amino acids: CAWSLTGNSGNTIYF. The CDR3 bases are TGTGCCTGGAGTCTGACAGGAAACTCTGGAAACACCATATATTTT. The variable domain in full, completed from reference TRBV30 and TRBJ1-3, reads SQTIHQWPATLVQPVGSPLSLECTVEGTSNPNLYWYRQAAGRGLQLLFYSVGIGQISSEVPQNLSASRPQDRQFILSSKKLLLSDSGFYLCAWSLTGNSGNTIYFGEGSWLTVV.

The rearrangement links TRBV13 to TRBJ2-1; D may be TRBD2 (7 bases). The CDR3 contains 16 residues. Germline V CDR1 and CDR2: PRHDT, FYEKMQ (reference sequence). Deletions cut 6 bases from V and 9 bases from J, with 24 bases between. CDR3 amino acids: CASSLGGAAGFGEQFF. The CDR3 bases are TGTGCCAGCAGTTTGGGGGGGGCAGCGGGATTTGGTGAGCAGTTCTTC.

This chain joins TRBV13 and TRBJ2-7; the match to TRBD2 covers 7 bases. Germline CDR1 reads PRHDT; CDR2 reads FYEKMQ (reference sequence). The V and J ends lost 3 bases and 4 bases, in that order; junction bases with no gene match: 15. This CDR3 region has 17 residues. In DNA, the CDR3 is TGTGCCAGCAGCTTCGCCCCCTCGGCGGGAGCTCCATACGAGCAGTACTTC. This sequence encodes CASSFAPSAGAPYEQYF.

CDR3 DNA: TGCGCCAGCAGTTATACAGGGTCCGGCGAGCAGTACTTC. Translating it yields CASSYTGSGEQYF. This chain connects TRBV10-1 to TRBJ2-7; TRBD1 is a possible D gene (6 bases). Trimming removed 5 bases at V and 6 bases at J, with 14 bases between. The CDR3 length is 13 residues. Germline V CDR1 and CDR2: WNHNN, SYGVQD (reference sequence).

The chain combines TRBV15 with TRBJ2-3, with a weak D call TRBD2 (6 bases). Germline V gene lookup returns CDR1 LNHNV and CDR2 YYDKDF (reference sequence). Trimming removed 9 bases from V and 0 bases from J, with 16 bases in between. The CDR3 runs to 15 residues. CDR3 in DNA: TGTGCCACGTCTGCCGGGACTTCTAGCACAGATACGCAGTATTTT. Translated, it gives CATSAGTSSTDTQYF.

The J gene is TRBJ1-2, the V gene TRBV7-9; possible D gene TRBD1, 6 bases. V lost 6 bases and J 2 bases, leaving 10 bases between the germline ends. The CDR3 runs 13 residues. The germline V gene has CDR1 SEHNR and CDR2 FQNEAQ (reference sequence). CDR3 DNA: TGTGCCAGCAGGCCGGGGGGCAACTATGGCTACACCTTC. Its protein product is CASRPGGNYGYTF.

This chain uses TRBV10-2 with TRBJ2-3; 10 nucleotides match TRBD1. The length of the CDR3 is 14 residues. Germline V gives CDR1 WSHSY, CDR2 SAAADI. V lost 4 bases to trimming and J lost 5 bases; unmatched junction nucleotides: 3. CDR3 amino acids: CASSGQGAGDTQYF. As DNA, the CDR3 is TGCGCCAGCAGTGGACAGGGGGCGGGAGATACGCAGTATTTT.